These 12 T cell receptor beta chains were all obtained from the same sample, sequenced in a study of T cell changes during pregnancy in multiple sclerosis. Here immunoSEQ multiplex PCR was the method, and the copy in TCRdb shows in-frame clones only, minus some. The data hold approximately 35,000 clones, with more than 70% observed a single time. The specimen was CD4+ T cells from peripheral blood mononuclear cells, collected after pregnancy. The receptors were gathered from a female donor in good health, enrolled as a control in a pregnancy study.

The chain uses TRBV19 and TRBJ2-7; the D gene is possibly TRBD1 (6 bases). CDR1 and CDR2 from the germline V gene are LNHDA and SQIVND (reference sequence). The CDR3 runs 14 residues. V dropped 7 bases and J dropped 6 bases, with 19 bases sitting between them. CDR3 amino acids: CASNYIQGPREQYF. The CDR3 DNA reads as TGTGCCAGTAACTATATACAGGGTCCCCGCGAGCAGTACTTC.

The chain carries TRBV5-7 and TRBJ1-2, with D possibly TRBD1 on 6 matching bases. TRBV5-7 is an ORF, with its function uncertain. With 4 bases removed from V and 8 bases from J, the gap between germline ends came to 15 bases. This CDR3 is 13 amino acids long. The DNA of the CDR3 is TGTGCCAGCAGCCTTAGGGCAGGGGTCGGCTACACCTTC. Translated: CASSLRAGVGYTF.

Written as DNA, the CDR3 is TGTGCCAGGCGACTAGCGGGAGGTCACGAGCAGTACTTC. Its translation: CARRLAGGHEQYF. The V and J genes are TRBV2 and TRBJ2-7, with TRBD2 matching 13 bases. V shed 9 bases and J 5 bases; nucleotides not matched to a gene: 4. Germline V gene lookup returns CDR1 SNHLY and CDR2 FYNNEI. The CDR3 loop spans 13 amino acids.

The chain combines TRBV6-4 with TRBJ2-1; 9 nucleotides match TRBD1. Unmatched junction bases numbered 5, after V lost 6 bases and J lost 2 bases. CDR1 and CDR2 from the germline V gene are MRHNA and SNTAGT. CDR3 length equals 15 residues. The DNA for the CDR3 is TGTGCCAGCAGCGCCGGGACAGGGCCCTACAATGAGCAGTTCTTC. Translating it yields CASSAGTGPYNEQFF.

The rearrangement links TRBV6-1 to TRBJ1-2, with D possibly matching TRBD1 (6 bases). The CDR3 loop spans 14 amino acids. Trimming left V 8 bases short and J 4 bases short, with 17 bases between. CDR1 is MNHNS, CDR2 SASEGT, per germline. CDR3 coding DNA: TGTGCCAGCGAGGGGGGGAGGCAGGGCTATGGCTACACCTTC. This translates into CASEGGRQGYGYTF.

The rearrangement uses TRBV19 and TRBJ1-5; the D gene is possibly TRBD1 (6 bases). Trimming pared 5 bases from V and 1 base from J, leaving 9 bases between. Germline-derived CDR1 and CDR2 are LNHDA and SQIVND (reference sequence). CDR3 size: 14 residues. CDR3 sequence (DNA): TGTGCCAGTAGTTACAGGGAAAGCAATCAGCCCCAGCATTTT. Its protein is CASSYRESNQPQHF.

The chain joins TRBV6-6 to TRBJ1-1; D is possibly TRBD1 (5 bases). V lost 11 bases to trimming and J lost 0 bases, with 10 bases between them. Germline CDR1 reads MNHNY; CDR2 reads SVGAGI (reference sequence). The CDR3 consists of 12 residues. CDR3 in amino acids: CAERGMNTEAFF. The CDR3 coding sequence is TGTGCCGAAAGGGGCATGAACACTGAAGCTTTCTTT.

The chain couples TRBV5-3 to TRBJ1-5; D is uncertain. TRBV5-3 is an ORF, with its function uncertain. This CDR3 spans 14 amino acids. V shed 4 bases and J shed 0 bases, with 8 bases lying between them. The CDR3 protein is CARSLRISNQPQHF. The CDR3 DNA reads TGTGCCAGAAGCCTGCGAATTAGCAATCAGCCCCAGCATTTT.

The chain recombines TRBV9 with TRBJ2-3, with unresolved D. The CDR3 runs to 15 residues. CDR1 is SGDLS and CDR2 is YYNGEE in the germline V gene. V lost 4 bases, J lost 1 base, and 13 bases lay in between. In DNA, the CDR3 is TGTGCCAGCAGCCTCCTGGGCCAGGGCACAGATACGCAGTATTTT. It translates to CASSLLGQGTDTQYF. The entire variable domain, with the rest obtained from reference TRBV9 and TRBJ2-3, is as follows: DSGVTQTPKHLITATGQRVTLRCSPRSGDLSVYWYQQSLDQGLQFLIQYYNGEERAKGNILERFSAQQFPDLHSELNLSSLELGDSALYFCASSLLGQGTDTQYFGPGTRLTVL.

The V and J genes are TRBV21-1 and TRBJ2-6; the table's D gene call, TRBD1, was not cross checked with the DNA. TRBV21-1 is listed as a pseudogene. This CDR3 is 20 amino acids long. The CDR3 DNA sequence: TGTGCCAGCAGCAAAGACAGAATGCAGGGTGTGAACTCTGGGGCCAACGTCCTGACTTTC. It translates to CASSKDRMQGVNSGANVLTF.

The chain uses TRBV7-3 and TRBJ2-7; possibly TRBD2 for D (5 bases). The germline CDR1 and CDR2 sequences are SGHTA and FQGTGA. CDR3 length equals 14 residues. The V and J ends lost 4 bases and 5 bases respectively, with 15 bases between them. For the CDR3, the DNA is TGTGCCAGCAGCTCTAACCCGGGATATGACGAGCAGTACTTC. This codes for CASSSNPGYDEQYF.

The gene calls are TRBV7-9 and TRBJ2-7, with D possibly being TRBD1 (6 bases). V lost 1 base and J 2 bases, leaving 12 bases between the germline ends. CDR3 length: 15 residues. Per germline, CDR1 SEHNR and CDR2 FQNEAQ (reference sequence). The CDR3 sequence is CASSLEGGAAYEQYF. The CDR3 nucleotides read TGTGCCAGCAGCTTAGAAGGGGGAGCGGCCTACGAGCAGTACTTC. The full variable domain, rest sourced from reference TRBV7-9 and TRBJ2-7, is DTGVSQNPRHKITKRGQNVTFRCDPISEHNRLYWYRQTLGQGPEFLTYFQNEAQLEKSRLLSDRFSAERPKGSFSTLEIQRTEQGDSAMYLCASSLEGGAAYEQYFGPGTRLTVT.